This T cell receptor (beta chain) appears in the sequencing data of a study of T cell responses to AZD1222 COVID-19 vaccine. The V end was cut by 1 base, the J end by 0 bases, with 16 bases between. This CDR3 has 18 residues. Germline CDR1 reads SGHVS; CDR2 reads FQNEAQ. The assay was immunoSEQ multiplex PCR, and TCRdb's table has in-frame clones only and misses some. The repertoire holds almost 50,000 clones, with approximately 80% as singletons. This TCR was recovered from an adult in good health. Specimen: peripheral blood, collected on day 0 of MenACWY control vaccination. V gene TRBV7-8 combines with J gene TRBJ1-3; D gene ambiguous. This CDR3 is CASSLVGIDLGSGNTIYF. CDR3 coding DNA: TGTGCCAGCAGCTTAGTGGGGATCGACCTGGGCTCTGGAAACACCATATATTTT.